Listed below are T cell receptor beta chains from one sample, sequenced in a study of early T cells in non-severe SARS-CoV-2 infection. From the 5' RACE reads, TCRdb called clonotypes with MiXCR, one entry per CDR3 protein. The repertoire holds approximately 90,000 distinct CDR3 sequences, approximately 10% seen once, with approximately 4.7% in the top ten. Source: whole blood, taken at baseline. The source is an adult who was a healthcare worker with PCR-confirmed SARS-CoV-2 infection or an uninfected control (not recorded which). The CDR3 runs from the conserved cysteine through the conserved F or W. A D gene is named only where the DNA matches it firmly. The size field is filled for only some rows; it gives once, few, many or a size class.

NA	NA	TRBV20-1	TRBJ2-7	CSASREYEQYF	TGCAGTGCTAGTCGGGAGTACGAGCAGTACTTC
many	TRBD1	TRBV29-1	TRBJ1-5	CSVGQGVHQPQHF	TGCAGCGTCGGACAGGGGGTGCATCAGCCCCAGCATTTT
few	NA	TRBV11-2	TRBJ2-1	CASSPSTLNEQFF	TGTGCCAGCAGTCCTAGTACATTGAATGAGCAGTTCTTC
many	NA	TRBV6-6	TRBJ2-1	CASSYPTGNEQFF	TGTGCCAGCAGTTACCCTACGGGGAATGAGCAGTTCTTC
NA	NA	TRBV6-1	TRBJ2-7	CASSIQWEEQYF	TGTGCCAGCAGTATTCAGTGGGAAGAGCAGTACTTC
NA	NA	TRBV11-2	TRBJ1-3	CASSSPWAGPGNTIYF	TGTGCCAGCAGCTCTCCTTGGGCAGGCCCTGGAAACACCATATATTTT
few	NA	TRBV11-3	TRBJ2-2	CASSLVTGTGELFF	TGTGCCAGCAGCTTAGTAACCGGCACCGGGGAGCTGTTTTTT
few	NA	TRBV12-5	TRBJ2-2	CASGLYKTGELFF	TGTGCTAGTGGTTTGTACAAAACCGGGGAGCTGTTTTTT
NA	NA	TRBV20-1	TRBJ2-7	CSARGPYGRAYEQYF	TGCAGTGCTAGAGGCCCCTACGGGCGGGCCTACGAGCAGTACTTC
NA	TRBD1	TRBV7-2	TRBJ2-7	CASSPQGQGRYF	TGTGCCAGCAGCCCCCAGGGACAGGGGAGATACTTC
many	TRBD1	TRBV19	TRBJ1-5	CASSSTGGINQPQHF	TGTGCCAGTAGCTCGACAGGGGGCATCAATCAGCCCCAGCATTTT
many	NA	TRBV6-1	TRBJ2-7	CASSFFPVTDKFYEQYF	TGTGCCAGCAGTTTTTTTCCGGTGACGGACAAATTCTACGAGCAGTACTTC
NA	NA	TRBV6-6	TRBJ1-2	CASSLQDTNYGYTF	TGTGCCAGCAGTCTACAGGATACTAACTATGGCTACACCTTC
NA	TRBD1	TRBV2	TRBJ1-5	CASRFTGDGNQPQHF	TGTGCCAGCAGGTTTACAGGGGATGGCAATCAGCCCCAGCATTTT
few	NA	TRBV7-9	TRBJ2-1	CASSSGGNNEQFF	TGTGCCAGCAGCTCCGGCGGGAACAATGAGCAGTTCTTC
NA	TRBD1	TRBV9	TRBJ2-7	CASSASGQGAREQYF	TGTGCCAGCAGCGCATCGGGACAGGGGGCGCGAGAGCAGTACTTC
few	TRBD2	TRBV29-1	TRBJ2-7	CSVVGLAGGGPYEQYF	TGCAGCGTTGTCGGTCTAGCGGGAGGTGGCCCCTACGAGCAGTACTTC
few	NA	TRBV24-1	TRBJ1-2	CATSDESGYTF	TGTGCCACCAGTGATGAGTCCGGCTACACCTTC
few	NA	TRBV21-1	TRBJ2-2	CASSPMRRQGSNTGELFF	TGTGCCAGCAGCCCTATGAGGAGACAGGGAAGTAACACCGGGGAGCTGTTTTTT
NA	NA	TRBV4-1	TRBJ2-1	CASSPGPSSDEQFF	TGCGCCAGCAGCCCTGGACCCAGCAGCGATGAGCAGTTCTTC
NA	TRBD2	TRBV4-1	TRBJ2-1	CASSQPTSQRGNEQFF	TGCGCCAGCAGCCAACCAACTAGCCAGCGGGGCAATGAGCAGTTCTTC
many	NA	TRBV6-1	TRBJ1-1	CASSPRVNTEAFF	TGTGCCAGCAGCCCGAGGGTGAACACTGAAGCTTTCTTT
NA	NA	TRBV29-1	TRBJ2-3	CSVEDLRLDTQYF	TGCAGCGTTGAAGATCTTCGTTTGGATACGCAGTATTTT
many	NA	TRBV29-1	TRBJ2-7	CSVGGGFSYEQYF	TGCAGCGTTGGTGGAGGCTTCTCCTACGAGCAGTACTTC
NA	NA	TRBV29-1	TRBJ2-7	CSVELPASYEQYF	TGCAGCGTTGAGTTACCGGCTTCCTACGAGCAGTACTTC
few	NA	TRBV6-2/TRBV6-3	TRBJ2-7	CASSSVTYEQYF	TGTGCCAGCAGTTCAGTAACCTACGAGCAGTACTTC
many	NA	TRBV7-8	TRBJ1-5	CASSLDDSNQPQHF	TGTGCCAGCAGCTTAGATGACAGCAATCAGCCCCAGCATTTT
NA	NA	TRBV11-2	TRBJ2-7	CASSLTYVEQYF	TGTGCCAGCAGCTTAACATACGTCGAGCAGTACTTC
many	NA	TRBV6-2/TRBV6-3	TRBJ2-3	CASSQGWQTAADTQYF	TGTGCCAGCAGTCAGGGGTGGCAGACGGCGGCAGATACGCAGTATTTT
NA	TRBD2	TRBV5-1	TRBJ2-3	CASSLRGGRPDTQYF	TGCGCCAGCAGCTTGCGGGGGGGCCGCCCAGATACGCAGTATTTT
few	TRBD1	TRBV7-3	TRBJ2-2	CASSLGGAGTGELFF	TGTGCCAGCAGTTTAGGGGGCGCCGGAACCGGGGAGCTGTTTTTT
few	NA	TRBV7-6	TRBJ2-1	CASSLFLPSGNEQFF	TGTGCCAGCAGCTTATTTCTGCCATCGGGTAATGAGCAGTTCTTC
many	NA	TRBV20-1	TRBJ2-5	CSARPVNQETQYF	TGCAGTGCCAGACCGGTCAACCAAGAGACCCAGTACTTC
many	TRBD2	TRBV7-2	TRBJ2-3	CASSSTPSSGRRADTQYF	TGTGCCAGCAGCTCGACCCCATCTAGCGGGAGAAGAGCAGATACGCAGTATTTT
few	TRBD2	TRBV5-1	TRBJ2-7	CASSLIMAGGTYEQYF	TGCGCCAGCAGCTTAATCATGGCGGGGGGCACCTACGAGCAGTACTTC
few	TRBD2	TRBV28	TRBJ2-3	CASSLRSSGETDTQYF	TGTGCCAGCAGTTTAAGGTCTAGCGGGGAGACAGATACGCAGTATTTT
NA	NA	TRBV9	TRBJ2-3	CASSVRQATDTQYF	TGTGCCAGCAGCGTCCGACAGGCAACAGATACGCAGTATTTT
NA	NA	TRBV29-1	TRBJ1-1	CSVVGRGIEAFF	TGCAGCGTTGTTGGGCGGGGGATTGAAGCTTTCTTT
NA	NA	TRBV5-5	TRBJ2-3	CASRFLTPQGSDTQYF	TGTGCCAGCAGGTTCTTAACGCCACAGGGTTCAGATACGCAGTATTTT
few	NA	TRBV7-9	TRBJ2-2	CASSLQSEGPGELFF	TGTGCCAGCAGCTTACAGTCAGAAGGTCCCGGGGAGCTGTTTTTT
NA	NA	TRBV6-5	TRBJ2-7	CASSSAGTGEQYF	TGTGCCAGCAGTTCGGCAGGGACGGGGGAGCAGTACTTC
NA	NA	TRBV20-1	TRBJ2-1	CSAPTRNEQFF	TGCAGTGCTCCGACTAGAAATGAGCAGTTCTTC
few	TRBD1	TRBV5-1	TRBJ2-7	CASSSGTGGASYEQYF	TGCGCCAGCAGCTCCGGGACAGGGGGCGCAAGTTACGAGCAGTACTTC
many	NA	TRBV9	TRBJ1-2	CASSVDGGGANYGYTF	TGTGCCAGCAGCGTAGATGGAGGGGGAGCTAACTATGGCTACACCTTC
many	NA	TRBV29-1	TRBJ2-2	CSAALSGNTGELFF	TGCAGCGCCGCCCTCTCGGGGAACACCGGGGAGCTGTTTTTT
many	NA	TRBV5-1	TRBJ1-2	CASSGWGSTSPASGYTF	TGCGCCAGCAGCGGATGGGGGTCAACAAGCCCCGCAAGCGGCTACACCTTC
many	NA	TRBV10-3	TRBJ1-1	CAISDTLGNTEAFF	TGTGCCATCAGTGACACCCTTGGGAACACTGAAGCTTTCTTT
many	TRBD1	TRBV9	TRBJ2-7	CASSVTTGGDEQYF	TGTGCCAGCAGCGTCACGACAGGGGGCGACGAGCAGTACTTC
many	TRBD2	TRBV7-2	TRBJ2-2	CASSHSGVNTGELFF	TGTGCCAGCAGCCACAGCGGGGTTAACACCGGGGAGCTGTTTTTT
NA	NA	TRBV2	TRBJ1-1	CASRKESAANTEAFF	TGTGCCAGCAGAAAAGAATCGGCGGCGAACACTGAAGCTTTCTTT
few	NA	TRBV20-1	TRBJ2-3	CSARTGVAGSDTQYF	TGCAGTGCTCGAACAGGGGTAGCGGGGTCAGATACGCAGTATTTT
few	TRBD2	TRBV7-3	TRBJ2-7	CASSPGLAGGHEQYF	TGTGCCAGCAGCCCAGGACTAGCGGGAGGTCACGAGCAGTACTTC
many	TRBD1	TRBV7-9	TRBJ1-2	CASRPTGEGNGYTF	TGTGCCAGCAGGCCGACAGGGGAAGGTAATGGCTACACCTTC
NA	NA	TRBV7-2	TRBJ2-1	CASSLARQASSYNEQFF	TGTGCCAGCAGCTTAGCGCGCCAGGCGAGCTCCTACAATGAGCAGTTCTTC
NA	NA	TRBV5-1	TRBJ1-1	CASSLSRETEAFF	TGCGCCAGCAGCTTGTCCAGGGAAACTGAAGCTTTCTTT
NA	TRBD1	TRBV6-1	TRBJ2-7	CASSIHRGPSYEQYF	TGTGCCAGCAGTATCCACAGGGGGCCCTCCTACGAGCAGTACTTC
NA	NA	TRBV7-2	TRBJ2-5	CASSPAPGRETQYF	TGTGCCAGCAGCCCCGCCCCGGGACGTGAGACCCAGTACTTC
few	NA	TRBV6-6	TRBJ1-5	CASSYSITLDQPRHF	TGTGCCAGCAGTTACTCGATTACACTTGATCAGCCCCGGCATTTT